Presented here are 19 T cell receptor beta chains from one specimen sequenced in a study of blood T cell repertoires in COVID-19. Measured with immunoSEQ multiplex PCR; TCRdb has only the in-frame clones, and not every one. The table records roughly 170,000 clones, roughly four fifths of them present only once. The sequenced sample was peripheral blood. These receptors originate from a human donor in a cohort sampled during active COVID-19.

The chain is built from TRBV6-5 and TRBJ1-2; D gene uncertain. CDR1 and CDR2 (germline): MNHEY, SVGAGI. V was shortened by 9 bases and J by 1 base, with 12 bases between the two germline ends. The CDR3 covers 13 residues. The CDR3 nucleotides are TGTGCCAGTGCTCCGGGGAATAACTATGGCTACACCTTC. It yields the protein CASAPGNNYGYTF.

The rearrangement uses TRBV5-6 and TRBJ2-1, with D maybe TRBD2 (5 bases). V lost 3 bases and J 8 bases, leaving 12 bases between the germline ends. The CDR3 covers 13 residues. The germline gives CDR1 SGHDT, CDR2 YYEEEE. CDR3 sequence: CASSSPSPHEQFF. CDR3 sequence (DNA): TGTGCCAGCAGCTCCCCTAGCCCCCATGAGCAGTTCTTC.

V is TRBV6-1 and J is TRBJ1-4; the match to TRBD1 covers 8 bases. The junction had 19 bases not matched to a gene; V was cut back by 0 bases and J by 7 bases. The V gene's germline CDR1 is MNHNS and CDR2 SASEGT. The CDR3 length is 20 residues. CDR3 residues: CASSEARTGFISITGEKLFF. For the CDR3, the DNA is TGTGCCAGCAGTGAAGCGAGGACAGGGTTTATCTCTATCACGGGTGAAAAACTGTTTTTT.

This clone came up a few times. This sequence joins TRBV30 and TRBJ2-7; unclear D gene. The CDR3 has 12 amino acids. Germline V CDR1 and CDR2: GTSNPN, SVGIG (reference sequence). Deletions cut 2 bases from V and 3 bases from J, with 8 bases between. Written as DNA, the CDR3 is TGTGCCTGGAGTAGCGCAAACTACGAGCAGTACTTC. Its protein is CAWSSANYEQYF. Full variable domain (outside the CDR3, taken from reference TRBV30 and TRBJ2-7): SQTIHQWPATLVQPVGSPLSLECTVEGTSNPNLYWYRQAAGRGLQLLFYSVGIGQISSEVPQNLSASRPQDRQFILSSKKLLLSDSGFYLCAWSSANYEQYFGPGTRLTVT.

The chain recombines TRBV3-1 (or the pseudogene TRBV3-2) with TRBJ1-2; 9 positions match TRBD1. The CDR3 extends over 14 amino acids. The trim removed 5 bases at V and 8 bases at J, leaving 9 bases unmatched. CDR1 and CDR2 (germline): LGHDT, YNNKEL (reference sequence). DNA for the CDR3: TGTGCCAGCAGCTTCGGGACAGGGCATCGAGGCTACACCTTC. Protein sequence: CASSFGTGHRGYTF.

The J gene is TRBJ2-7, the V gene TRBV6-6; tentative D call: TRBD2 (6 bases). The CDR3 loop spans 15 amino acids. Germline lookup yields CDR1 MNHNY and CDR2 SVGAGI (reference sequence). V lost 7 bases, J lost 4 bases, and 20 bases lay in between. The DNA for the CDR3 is TGTGCCAGCAAGTACGGGAGTCTTAAGGGATACGAGCAGTACTTC. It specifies CASKYGSLKGYEQYF.

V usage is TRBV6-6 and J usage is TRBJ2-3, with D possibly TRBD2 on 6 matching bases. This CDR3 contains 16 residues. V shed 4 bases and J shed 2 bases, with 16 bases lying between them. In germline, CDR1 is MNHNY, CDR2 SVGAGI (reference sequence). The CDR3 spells CASSFNNRGSTDTQYF. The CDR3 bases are TGTGCCAGCAGTTTCAATAATCGGGGGTCCACAGATACGCAGTATTTT.

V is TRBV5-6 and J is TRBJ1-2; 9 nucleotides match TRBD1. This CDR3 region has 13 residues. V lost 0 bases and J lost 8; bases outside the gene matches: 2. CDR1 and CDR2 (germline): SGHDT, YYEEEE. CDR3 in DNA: TGTGCCAGCAGCTTGGACAGGGGGCTGGGCTACACCTTC. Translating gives CASSLDRGLGYTF. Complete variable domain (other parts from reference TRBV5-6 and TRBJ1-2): DAGVTQSPTHLIKTRGQQVTLRCSPKSGHDTVSWYQQALGQGPQFIFQYYEEEERQRGNFPDRFSGHQFPNYSSELNVNALLLGDSALYLCASSLDRGLGYTFGSGTRLTVV.

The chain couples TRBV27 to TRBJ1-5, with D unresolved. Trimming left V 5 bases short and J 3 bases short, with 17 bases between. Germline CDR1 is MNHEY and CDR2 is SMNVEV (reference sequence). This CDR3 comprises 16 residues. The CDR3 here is CASSAAAGEINQPQHF. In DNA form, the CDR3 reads TGTGCCAGCAGTGCGGCGGCTGGTGAAATCAATCAGCCCCAGCATTTT.

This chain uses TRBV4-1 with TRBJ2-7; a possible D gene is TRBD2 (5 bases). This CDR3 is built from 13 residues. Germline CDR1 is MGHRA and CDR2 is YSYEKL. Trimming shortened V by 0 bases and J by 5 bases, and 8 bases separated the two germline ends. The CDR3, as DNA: TGCGCCAGCAGCCAAGAGCTAGCCAACGAGCAGTACTTC. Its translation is CASSQELANEQYF.

CDR3 in DNA: TGTGCCACCAGCAGAGATAGGGACAGGGTGAACACTGAAGCTTTCTTT. This translates into CATSRDRDRVNTEAFF. The chain couples TRBV15 to TRBJ1-1; 9 bases line up with TRBD1. CDR1 and CDR2 from the germline V gene are LNHNV and YYDKDF (reference sequence). V lost 0 bases, J lost 0 bases, and 2 bases stayed unmatched. The CDR3 runs 16 residues.

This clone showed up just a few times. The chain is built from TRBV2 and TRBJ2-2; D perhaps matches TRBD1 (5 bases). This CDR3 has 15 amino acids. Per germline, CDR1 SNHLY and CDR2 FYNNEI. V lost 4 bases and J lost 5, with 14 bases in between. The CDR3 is CASSVGRPGTGELFF. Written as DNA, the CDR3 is TGTGCCAGCAGTGTAGGAAGACCAGGGACCGGGGAGCTGTTTTTT. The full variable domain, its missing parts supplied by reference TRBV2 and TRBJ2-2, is EPEVTQTPSHQVTQMGQEVILRCVPISNHLYFYWYRQILGQKVEFLVSFYNNEISEKSEIFDDQFSVERPDGSNFTLKIRSTKLEDSAMYFCASSVGRPGTGELFFGEGSRLTVL.

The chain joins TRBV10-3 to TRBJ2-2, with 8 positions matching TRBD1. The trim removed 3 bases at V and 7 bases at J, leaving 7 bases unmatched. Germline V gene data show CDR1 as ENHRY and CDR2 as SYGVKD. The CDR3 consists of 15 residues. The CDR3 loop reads CAISDGQGAGGELFF. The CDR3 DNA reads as TGTGCCATCAGTGACGGGCAGGGGGCAGGCGGGGAGCTGTTTTTT.

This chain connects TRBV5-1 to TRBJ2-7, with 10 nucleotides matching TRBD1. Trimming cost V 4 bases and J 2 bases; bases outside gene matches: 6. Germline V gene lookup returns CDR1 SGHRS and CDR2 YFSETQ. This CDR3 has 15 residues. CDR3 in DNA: TGCGCCAGCAGCCCAAAGGGACAGGGGCCCTACGAGCAGTACTTC. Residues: CASSPKGQGPYEQYF.

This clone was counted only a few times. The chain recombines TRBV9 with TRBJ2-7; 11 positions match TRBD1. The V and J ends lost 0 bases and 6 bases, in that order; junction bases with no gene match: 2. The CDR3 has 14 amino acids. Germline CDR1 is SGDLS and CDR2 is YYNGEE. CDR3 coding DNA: TGTGCCAGCAGCGTAGAAGGGACAGGGGGCGAGCAGTACTTC. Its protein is CASSVEGTGGEQYF.

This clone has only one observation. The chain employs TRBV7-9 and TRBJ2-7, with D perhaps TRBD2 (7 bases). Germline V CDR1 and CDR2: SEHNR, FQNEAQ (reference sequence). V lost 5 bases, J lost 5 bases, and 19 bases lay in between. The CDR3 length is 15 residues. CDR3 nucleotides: TGTGCCAGCAGCCCTCGTGGGGGGGCCTTAAACGAGCAGTACTTC. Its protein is CASSPRGGALNEQYF.

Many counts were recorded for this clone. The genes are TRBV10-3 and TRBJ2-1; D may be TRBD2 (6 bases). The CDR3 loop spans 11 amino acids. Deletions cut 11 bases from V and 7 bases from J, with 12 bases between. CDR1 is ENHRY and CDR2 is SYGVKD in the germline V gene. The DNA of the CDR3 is TGTGCCGTTAGCGGAGGGAATGAGCAGTTCTTC. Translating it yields CAVSGGNEQFF.

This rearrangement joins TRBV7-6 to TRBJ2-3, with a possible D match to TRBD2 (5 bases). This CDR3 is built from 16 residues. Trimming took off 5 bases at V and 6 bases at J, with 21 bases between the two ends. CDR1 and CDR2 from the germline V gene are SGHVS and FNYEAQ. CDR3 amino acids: CASSQAELVGGDTQYF. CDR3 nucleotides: TGTGCCAGCAGCCAGGCCGAACTAGTAGGTGGGGATACGCAGTATTTT.

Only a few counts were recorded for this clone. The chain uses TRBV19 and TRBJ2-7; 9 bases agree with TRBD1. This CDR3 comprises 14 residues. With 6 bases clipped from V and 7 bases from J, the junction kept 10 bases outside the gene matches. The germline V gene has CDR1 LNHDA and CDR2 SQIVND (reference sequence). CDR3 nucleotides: TGTGCCAGTAGCCCCCCACAGGGGGCGCGGGAGCAGTACTTC. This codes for CASSPPQGAREQYF.